This T cell receptor beta chain was identified in a study of OX40 agonist ivuxolimab in advanced cancers. For the study at large: People in dose escalation had one of these cancers: hepatocellular carcinoma, melanoma, renal cell or head and neck cancer. Cohort: approximately 83% men, mean age roughly 60, aged about 20 to 90. Antecedent anti-PD-1, anti-PD-L1 or anti-CTLA-4 therapy was permissible, with under 50% having received some. General study points: The 0.1-3.0 mg/kg partial responders had among the lowest clonal expansion.

Notes on this clone: Its antigen is not known.

The protocol was immunoSEQ multiplex PCR, while the TCRdb copy is restricted to in-frame clones and leaves out a portion. The sample yields tens of thousands of clones, about 86% seen once. This receptor was taken from an adult with an advanced solid tumor such as melanoma, head and neck, liver or kidney cancer. Sequences were derived from CD4+ or CD8+ T cells sorted from blood, sampled in a trial of the OX40 agonist ivuxolimab.

The CDR3 DNA reads TGCAGCGTACTCGCATGGAGGGGCACCGGGGAGCTGTTTTTT. Translating it yields CSVLAWRGTGELFF. V gene TRBV29-1 combines with J gene TRBJ2-2, with D possibly TRBD2 on 6 matching bases. V was clipped by 6 bases and J by 4 bases, with 15 bases between them. Germline CDR1 and CDR2: SQVTM and ANQGSEA. This CDR3 has 14 residues.